The rows below give T cell receptor beta chains drawn from one sample of a study of T cells in Graves' hyperthyroidism and ophthalmopathy. TCRdb re-analysed the multiplex PCR reads in MiXCR, keeping a single row per CDR3 protein. The sample consists of about 570,000 distinct CDR3 sequences, just over 45% of them appearing once. The sample consisted of peripheral blood or thyroid tissue (not recorded which). The receptors stem from an adult woman with Graves' disease, either hyperthyroidism or ophthalmopathy (not recorded which). Both conserved end residues are part of each CDR3. A D gene is named only where the DNA matches it firmly. Rows may omit the clone size; those that give it use once, few, many or a size class.

D gene,J gene,V gene,clone size,CDR3 protein,CDR3 DNA
-,TRBJ1-6,TRBV6-1,many,CASSRLLRTLGGNSPLHF,TGTGCCAGCAGCCGACTCTTACGGACCCTAGGGGGTAATTCACCCCTCCACTTT
-,TRBJ1-5,TRBV19,-,CASNPQGDGQPQHF,TGTGCCAGCAACCCCCAGGGAGACGGACAGCCCCAGCATTTT
-,TRBJ1-2,TRBV11-2,many,CASSLNGDYGYTF,TGTGCCAGCAGCTTAAACGGAGACTATGGCTACACCTTC
TRBD1,TRBJ2-7,TRBV7-3,many,CASSLRQGAEQYF,TGTGCCAGCAGCTTGCGTCAGGGGGCTGAGCAGTACTTC
-,TRBJ2-2,TRBV5-4,-,CASSSPLGHNPLYTGELFF,TGTGCCAGCAGCTCCCCCTTGGGGCACAACCCCCTTTACACCGGGGAGCTGTTTTTT
-,TRBJ2-7,TRBV27,many,CASSLSSQHYEQYF,TGTGCCAGCAGTTTAAGTAGTCAGCACTACGAGCAGTACTTC
-,TRBJ1-2,TRBV5-1,many,CASSPQGGAYGYTF,TGCGCCAGCAGCCCCCAAGGCGGTGCATATGGCTACACCTTC
-,TRBJ2-7,TRBV28,many,CASSFALIYEQYF,TGTGCCAGCAGTTTTGCTCTGATCTACGAGCAGTACTTC
TRBD1,TRBJ2-7,TRBV27,many,CASSPDRGLYEQYF,TGTGCCAGCAGTCCGGACAGGGGGCTATACGAGCAGTACTTC
-,TRBJ1-5,TRBV7-9,-,CASSNGQLNQPQHF,TGTGCCAGCAGCAATGGACAGCTCAATCAGCCCCAGCATTTT
-,TRBJ2-6,TRBV28,many,CASTAGANVLTF,TGTGCCAGCACGGCTGGGGCCAACGTCCTGACTTTC
TRBD1,TRBJ1-2,TRBV25-1,many,CASSSRTGSHGYTF,TGTGCCAGCAGTTCGAGGACAGGGTCACATGGCTACACCTTC
-,TRBJ2-5,TRBV14,-,CASTGPGGTQYF,TGTGCCAGCACGGGACCAGGAGGGACCCAGTACTTC
-,TRBJ1-6,TRBV20-1,-,CSARWGSFSPLHF,TGCAGTGCCCGTTGGGGGTCTTTTTCACCCCTCCACTTT
-,TRBJ2-1,TRBV12-3/TRBV12-4,-,CASSRVLGEQFF,TGTGCCAGCAGCCGTGTTCTCGGTGAGCAGTTCTTC
TRBD1,TRBJ1-4,TRBV9,many,CASSVAGAGGLFF,TGTGCCAGCAGCGTAGCTGGGGCAGGGGGCTTGTTTTTT
-,TRBJ1-2,TRBV7-3,-,CASILDGERTYGYTF,TGTGCCAGCATCCTAGACGGGGAGAGAACCTATGGCTACACCTTC
-,TRBJ1-1,TRBV5-1,-,CASSLSPFGGTEAFF,TGCGCCAGCAGCTTATCTCCCTTCGGTGGGACTGAAGCTTTCTTT
-,TRBJ1-5,TRBV20-1,-,CSARDRELNSNQPQHF,TGCAGTGCTAGAGATCGCGAGCTTAATAGCAATCAGCCCCAGCATTTT
-,TRBJ1-6,TRBV7-2,-,CASSTVGRDSPLHF,TGTGCCAGCAGCACCGTCGGGCGAGATTCACCCCTCCACTTT
TRBD1,TRBJ1-3,TRBV7-9,-,CASSPDSRQGLSGNTIYF,TGTGCCAGCAGTCCTGACAGTCGACAGGGCCTCTCTGGAAACACCATATATTTT
-,TRBJ1-5,TRBV12-3/TRBV12-4,-,CASSLSGRSNQPQHF,TGTGCCAGCAGTTTGTCGGGACGGTCCAATCAGCCCCAGCATTTT
TRBD1,TRBJ1-1,TRBV7-9,-,CASSLRGRQGWSTEAFF,TGTGCCAGCAGTTTAAGGGGGCGACAGGGCTGGAGTACTGAAGCTTTCTTT
-,TRBJ1-1,TRBV9,-,CASSGSRAVGFSEAFF,TGTGCCAGCAGCGGATCCCGGGCAGTCGGGTTCTCTGAAGCTTTCTTT